This TCR beta chain was found in a study of cytomegalovirus exposure and HLA in healthy donors. On the study more broadly: In an earlier analysis, approximately 120 million unique TCR beta sequences were found from approximately 190 million T cells.

J lost 0 bases, V lost 1 base, and 13 bases had no gene match. The CDR3 loop spans 21 amino acids. The germline V gene has CDR1 LGHNA and CDR2 YSLEER. The primer mix had 60 Vbeta and 13 Jbeta primers. Produced via immunoSEQ multiplex PCR; TCRdb's table is partial and in-frame only. The sample shows about 110,000 clones, roughly 67% of them seen only once. A note on this clone: Antigen specificity is unknown.

Study-level points and caveats: A previous analysis found most TCR beta V segments productive roughly 87% or roughly 30% of the time.

This TCR came from a man aged 35 to 55 in good health and CMV-seronegative. The V gene is TRBV4-3, the J gene TRBJ2-3, with 13 nucleotides matching TRBD2. What was sequenced was PBMCs. CDR3 coding DNA: TGCGCCAGCAGCCAAGGCCTGGGACTAGCGGGGAGGATTTCTAGCACAGATACGCAGTATTTT. Its translation: CASSQGLGLAGRISSTDTQYF.